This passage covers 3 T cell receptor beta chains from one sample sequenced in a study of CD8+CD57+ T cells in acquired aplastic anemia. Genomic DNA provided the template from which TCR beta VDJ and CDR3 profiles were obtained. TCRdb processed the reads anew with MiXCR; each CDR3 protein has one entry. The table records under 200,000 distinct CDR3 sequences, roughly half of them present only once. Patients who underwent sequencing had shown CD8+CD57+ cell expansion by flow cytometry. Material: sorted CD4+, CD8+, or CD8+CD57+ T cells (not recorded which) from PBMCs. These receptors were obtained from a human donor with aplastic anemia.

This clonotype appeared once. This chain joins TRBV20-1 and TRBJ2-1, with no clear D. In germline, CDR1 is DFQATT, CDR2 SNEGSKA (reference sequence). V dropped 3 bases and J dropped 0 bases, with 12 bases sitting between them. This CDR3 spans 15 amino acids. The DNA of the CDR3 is TGCAGTGCTAGTCCCGTATTAAGCTCCTACAATGAGCAGTTCTTC. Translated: CSASPVLSSYNEQFF.

CDR3 nucleotides: TGTGCCAGCCAGGCTGACAGGGATGGACGGTCGGAGACCCAGTACTTC. As protein: CASQADRDGRSETQYF. This chain links TRBV2 with TRBJ2-5; TRBD1 matches 7 bases. The CDR3 loop spans 16 amino acids. CDR1 is SNHLY and CDR2 is FYNNEI in the germline V gene. V gave up 8 bases and J gave up 5 bases; unmatched junction bases: 17.

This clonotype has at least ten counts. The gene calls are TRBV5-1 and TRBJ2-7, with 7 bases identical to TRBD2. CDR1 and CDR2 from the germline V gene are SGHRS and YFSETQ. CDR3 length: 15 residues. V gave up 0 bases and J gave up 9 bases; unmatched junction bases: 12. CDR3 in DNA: TGCGCCAGCAGCTTGGGACTAGCTGTTACCGGGGGGCAGTACTTC. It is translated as CASSLGLAVTGGQYF.